This entry concerns a single T cell receptor (beta chain). This entry belongs to a study of blood T cells in healthy people across ages. Sample-barcoded 5' priming and a J-beta primer mix drove a second PCR of roughly 6 to 12 cycles. TCRdb recomputed calls from the 5' RACE reads with MiXCR, one row per CDR3 protein. The table lists over 1,500,000 distinct CDR3 sequences, around 48% of them singletons, with 2.1% in the top ten. The CDR3 is 15 residues long. The V and J ends lost 7 bases and 1 base respectively, with 15 bases between them. Germline CDR1 reads ENHRY; CDR2 reads SYGVKD. The sample taken for sequencing was blood. The chain has TRBV10-3 and TRBJ2-3; D remains ambiguous. The source of this sequence is a woman in her 40s in good health. The CDR3 region is CAIKASETRTDTQYF. The CDR3 DNA reads TGTGCCATCAAAGCCTCAGAGACTCGCACAGATACGCAGTATTTT.